This T cell receptor (beta chain) was observed in a study of blood T cell repertoires in COVID-19. Study-level background: Researchers got acute and convalescent COVID-19 samples from the United States, Italy and Spain. PBMCs, B-cell-depleted T cells, or T cells were the source of the cDNA or gDNA that made up the material.

The CDR3 contains 17 residues. The V and J ends lost 3 bases and 2 bases respectively, with 17 bases between them. Looked up from germline, CDR1 is SEHNR and CDR2 is FQNEAQ (reference sequence). Per the study methods: Scientists estimated how many nucleated cells there were by amplifying reference gene primers. The repertoire was sequenced with immunoSEQ multiplex PCR; TCRdb's copy has only in-frame clones and lacks some. The DNA gave D and trimming, while V, J and clone size come from that table. The sample contains 200,000 to 250,000 clones, 70% to 85% of which appear only once. The table lists this clone with a count of one.

The sample was peripheral blood. The source is a man aged 50-59 years with active or convalescent COVID-19. This chain joins TRBV7-9 and TRBJ1-3; D may be TRBD1 (6 bases). CDR3 amino acids: CASSFMEAGAAGNTIYF. Written as DNA, the CDR3 is TGTGCCAGCAGCTTTATGGAGGCAGGGGCAGCTGGAAACACCATATATTTT. Drawing the rest from reference TRBV7-9 and TRBJ1-3, the complete variable domain is DTGVSQNPRHKITKRGQNVTFRCDPISEHNRLYWYRQTLGQGPEFLTYFQNEAQLEKSRLLSDRFSAERPKGSFSTLEIQRTEQGDSAMYLCASSFMEAGAAGNTIYFGEGSWLTVV.